The 28 T cell receptor beta chains reported below all come from one sample, sequenced in a study of cytomegalovirus exposure and HLA in healthy donors. Amplification used 60 Vbeta primers and 13 Jbeta primers. TCRdb's table, derived via immunoSEQ multiplex PCR, lists solely in-frame clones and lacks some. The data show under 110,000 clones, roughly 71% seen once. What was sequenced was PBMCs. Receptors were obtained from a man aged 50-60 years in good health and CMV-seronegative.

The V gene is TRBV30, the J gene TRBJ1-5; weak D call: TRBD1 (6 bases). This CDR3 contains 14 residues. The ends were cut back, 3 bases at V and 6 bases at J, with 15 bases in the middle. Germline V gives CDR1 GTSNPN, CDR2 SVGIG (reference sequence). As DNA, the CDR3 is TGTGCCTGGAGGGTCTTAGGGGGAAGTCAGCCCCAGCATTTT. This codes for CAWRVLGGSQPQHF.

The chain recombines TRBV19 with TRBJ1-4; D call uncertain. Trimming took 3 bases from V and 0 from J, leaving 8 bases between them. Germline V lookup: CDR1 LNHDA, CDR2 SQIVND (reference sequence). The CDR3 runs to 15 residues. For the CDR3, the DNA is TGTGCCAGTAGTATGGCCCTTGCAACTAATGAAAAACTGTTTTTT. As protein: CASSMALATNEKLFF.

This clone appeared a few times. This rearrangement joins TRBV2 to TRBJ1-5; 9 bases agree with TRBD1. The germline V gene encodes CDR1 SNHLY and CDR2 FYNNEI. The CDR3 loop spans 14 amino acids. Trimming removed 8 bases from V and 7 bases from J; junction bases left unmatched: 9. CDR3 coding DNA: TGTGCCAGCGAACCGGGACAGGGATACCAGCCCCAGCATTTT. Amino acids: CASEPGQGYQPQHF.

The chain employs TRBV5-6 and TRBJ2-3, with D perhaps TRBD2 (6 bases). V was shortened by 2 bases and J by 6 bases, with 13 bases between the two germline ends. Germline CDR1 SGHDT, CDR2 YYEEEE. The CDR3 loop spans 14 amino acids. The CDR3 nucleotides read TGTGCCAGCAGCTTCCGGACGGGAGCGGATACGCAGTATTTT. Translating it yields CASSFRTGADTQYF.

The chain uses TRBV6-5 and TRBJ2-1, with TRBD2 matching over 12 bases. CDR1 and CDR2 (germline): MNHEY, SVGAGI. Trimming removed 6 bases from V and 8 bases from J; junction bases left unmatched: 8. This CDR3 has 15 residues. The CDR3 sequence is CASRRLAGVYDEQFF. The CDR3 DNA follows: TGTGCCAGCAGACGACTAGCGGGAGTGTACGATGAGCAGTTCTTC.

The chain carries TRBV6-1 and TRBJ1-1; TRBD1 matches at 11 bases. CDR3 length: 13 amino acids. Germline CDR1 MNHNS, CDR2 SASEGT. V dropped 4 bases and J dropped 8; count of bases not matched to a gene: 3. CDR3 in amino acids: CASSGTGGREAFF. The CDR3 nucleotides read TGTGCCAGCAGTGGGACAGGGGGCCGGGAAGCTTTCTTT.

CDR3: CAWRPGQGIGELFF. The CDR3 nucleotides read TGTGCCTGGAGGCCGGGACAGGGAATCGGGGAGCTGTTTTTT. V usage is TRBV30 and J usage is TRBJ2-2; the match to TRBD1 covers 9 bases. Unmatched junction bases numbered 6, after V lost 3 bases and J lost 7 bases. Germline V gene lookup returns CDR1 GTSNPN and CDR2 SVGIG (reference sequence). CDR3 size: 14 residues. Drawing the rest from reference TRBV30 and TRBJ2-2, the complete variable domain is SQTIHQWPATLVQPVGSPLSLECTVEGTSNPNLYWYRQAAGRGLQLLFYSVGIGQISSEVPQNLSASRPQDRQFILSSKKLLLSDSGFYLCAWRPGQGIGELFFGEGSRLTVL.

The chain is built from TRBV5-1 and TRBJ1-1; D is uncertain. Germline CDR1 SGHRS, CDR2 YFSETQ. V was cut by 3 bases and J by 2 bases, with 17 bases left in between. The CDR3 runs to 16 residues. The CDR3 region has the DNA TGCGCCAGCAGCTCACACGGCCGCTTAGCAAACACTGAAGCTTTCTTT. This gives the protein CASSSHGRLANTEAFF.

The chain is built from TRBV9 and TRBJ1-1; D gene ambiguous. Germline values: CDR1 SGDLS, CDR2 YYNGEE. The V end was cut by 4 bases, the J end by 4 bases, with 11 bases between. CDR3 length: 13 residues. The CDR3 nucleotides are TGTGCCAGCAGCCCTCAGGTCGGCACTGAAGCTTTCTTT. It specifies CASSPQVGTEAFF.

The chain joins TRBV19 to TRBJ2-7; 8 nucleotides agree with TRBD2. Trimming at V came to 1 base and at J to 3 bases, leaving 5 bases not matched to a gene. Germline lookup yields CDR1 LNHDA and CDR2 SQIVND (reference sequence). The CDR3 spans 15 residues. The CDR3 DNA is TGTGCCAGTAGTATAGCGGGACTAGAGGTCTACGAGCAGTACTTC. As protein: CASSIAGLEVYEQYF. Supplemented by reference TRBV19 and TRBJ2-7, the full variable domain reads DGGITQSPKYLFRKEGQNVTLSCEQNLNHDAMYWYRQDPGQGLRLIYYSQIVNDFQKGDIAEGYSVSREKKESFPLTVTSAQKNPTAFYLCASSIAGLEVYEQYFGPGTRLTVT.

The chain joins TRBV7-3 to TRBJ1-1; tentative D call: TRBD1 (5 bases). V dropped 5 bases and J dropped 0 bases, with 16 bases sitting between them. The CDR3 covers 16 residues. Germline CDR1 reads SGHTA; CDR2 reads FQGTGA. Written as DNA, the CDR3 is TGTGCCAGCAGCGCGGGACGGACAAACATGAACACTGAAGCTTTCTTT. The encoded protein is CASSAGRTNMNTEAFF. Filled out from reference TRBV7-3 and TRBJ1-1, the complete variable domain reads GAGVSQTPSNKVTEKGKYVELRCDPISGHTALYWYRQSLGQGPEFLIYFQGTGAADDSGLPNDRFFAVRPEGSVSTLKIQRTERGDSAVYLCASSAGRTNMNTEAFFGQGTRLTVV.

This clone has only a few counts. The CDR3 is CASSQGAGTAKGDSPLHF. In nucleotides, the CDR3 is TGCGCCAGCAGCCAAGGGGCCGGGACAGCAAAGGGGGATTCACCCCTCCACTTT. The gene calls are TRBV4-1 and TRBJ1-6; 7 positions agree with TRBD1. Germline CDR1 reads MGHRA; CDR2 reads YSYEKL. The V and J ends lost 1 base and 8 bases, in that order; junction bases with no gene match: 14. The CDR3 length is 18 residues.

The gene calls are TRBV10-3 and TRBJ2-3; 12 nucleotides agree with TRBD1. The CDR3 length is 14 residues. V shed 6 bases and J 6 bases; nucleotides not matched to a gene: 4. Germline-derived CDR1 and CDR2 are ENHRY and SYGVKD. The CDR3 DNA follows: TGTGCCATCAGATCGGGACAGGGGGCTGATACGCAGTATTTT. Protein: CAIRSGQGADTQYF.

This clone showed up just a few times. Here the CDR3 DNA reads TGTGCCAGCAGACATGACAGGGGGAACACCGGGGAGCTGTTTTTT. This codes for CASRHDRGNTGELFF. The gene calls are TRBV6-1 and TRBJ2-2; 8 bases are shared with TRBD1. The junction had 4 bases not matched to a gene; V was cut back by 6 bases and J by 1 base. Germline V lookup: CDR1 MNHNS, CDR2 SASEGT. This CDR3 is 15 amino acids long.

This clone was counted a single time. V is TRBV19 and J is TRBJ1-1, with D perhaps TRBD1 (6 bases). V was pared by 2 bases and J by 1 base, with 8 bases between. Germline V gives CDR1 LNHDA, CDR2 SQIVND (reference sequence). The CDR3 contains 14 residues. CDR3 DNA: TGTGCCAGTAGTATAAGCAGGGGGAACACTGAAGCTTTCTTT. This sequence encodes CASSISRGNTEAFF.

On this clone itself: At one end, the junction sequence differs from germline, possibly due to a read error. The chain is built from TRBV7-9 and TRBJ2-1; TRBD1 aligns across 7 bases. Germline CDR1 and CDR2: SEHNR and FQNEAQ (reference sequence). This CDR3 is 15 amino acids long. The CDR3 sequence is CSSSLQGQAYNEQFF. DNA for the CDR3: TGTTCCAGCAGCCTACAGGGGCAGGCCTACAATGAGCAGTTCTTC.

About this clone itself: The junction does not match germline at one end; this may be a read error. The CDR3 nucleotides read TGTTCCAGCAGCTCAAATTGGGGCCTTGAACAAGCTTTCTTT. Translating it yields CSSSSNWGLEQAFF. The chain combines TRBV7-9 with TRBJ1-1; TRBD1 is a possible D gene (5 bases). The CDR3 contains 14 residues. Germline-derived CDR1 and CDR2 are SEHNR and FQNEAQ (reference sequence).

This clone was seen only a few times. The V and J genes are TRBV4-2 and TRBJ1-2; 8 bases match TRBD1. Germline CDR1 reads LGHNA; CDR2 reads YNFKEQ. J was trimmed by 4 bases and V by 3 bases; bases with no gene match: 4. The CDR3 loop spans 14 amino acids. CDR3 sequence reads: CASSHDRGFYGYTF. CDR3 nucleotides: TGTGCCAGCAGCCACGACAGGGGTTTCTATGGCTACACCTTC.

The sample holds one count of this clone. J is TRBJ1-1 and V is TRBV28, with TRBD1 as a possible D gene (5 bases). Germline lookup yields CDR1 MDHEN and CDR2 SYDVKM. V shed 6 bases and J shed 4 bases, with 15 bases lying between them. CDR3 length equals 14 residues. CDR3 in DNA: TGTGCCAGCAGCAAACGCAGGGATGGCACTGAAGCTTTCTTT. Residues: CASSKRRDGTEAFF.

The V gene is TRBV30, the J gene TRBJ2-1; 11 bases line up with TRBD1. V lost 3 bases to trimming and J lost 6 bases; unmatched junction nucleotides: 4. This CDR3 comprises 14 residues. Germline V gene lookup returns CDR1 GTSNPN and CDR2 SVGIG (reference sequence). The CDR3 spells CAWRAGTGGNEQFF. The DNA for the CDR3 is TGTGCCTGGAGAGCTGGGACAGGGGGCAATGAGCAGTTCTTC. The full variable domain, with the rest looked up from reference TRBV30 and TRBJ2-1, is SQTIHQWPATLVQPVGSPLSLECTVEGTSNPNLYWYRQAAGRGLQLLFYSVGIGQISSEVPQNLSASRPQDRQFILSSKKLLLSDSGFYLCAWRAGTGGNEQFFGPGTRLTVL.

This chain connects TRBV28 to TRBJ2-7; D perhaps matches TRBD2 (6 bases). Germline lookup yields CDR1 MDHEN and CDR2 SYDVKM. The CDR3 contains 12 residues. V was trimmed by 1 base and J by 5 bases, leaving 6 bases between them. The CDR3 loop reads CASSLSGDEQYF. The CDR3 bases are TGTGCCAGCAGTTTATCGGGGGACGAGCAGTACTTC.

The chain combines TRBV27 with TRBJ1-5; no clear D. The CDR3 totals 11 residues. Germline assignment: CDR1 MNHEY and CDR2 SMNVEV (reference sequence). V was shortened by 8 bases and J by 5 bases, with 7 bases between the two germline ends. The CDR3 is CASGQYQPQHF. CDR3 coding DNA: TGTGCCAGCGGGCAGTATCAGCCCCAGCATTTT.

In this sample, this clone turned up once. The V and J genes are TRBV4-1 and TRBJ2-3, with a weak D call TRBD2 (6 bases). The V and J ends lost 1 base and 0 bases respectively, with 11 bases between them. The CDR3 totals 16 residues. Per the germline V gene, CDR1 is MGHRA and CDR2 is YSYEKL. Here the CDR3 DNA reads TGCGCCAGCAGCCAAGGGGCTAGCGTGAGCACAGATACGCAGTATTTT. Protein product: CASSQGASVSTDTQYF.

The gene calls are TRBV29-1 and TRBJ2-2; D not certain. This CDR3 comprises 11 residues. The V and J ends lost 8 bases and 6 bases respectively, with 10 bases between them. CDR1 is SQVTM and CDR2 is ANQGSEA in the germline V gene. CDR3 amino acids: CSTRSAGELFF. The CDR3 nucleotides are TGCAGCACACGGAGCGCCGGGGAGCTGTTTTTT.

The J gene is TRBJ1-5, the V gene TRBV30; 8 bases map to TRBD1. Trimming at V came to 5 bases and at J to 2 bases, leaving 8 bases not matched to a gene. Germline V gene lookup returns CDR1 GTSNPN and CDR2 SVGIG (reference sequence). The CDR3 is 15 amino acids. The CDR3 DNA follows: TGTGCCTGGTCTTCCAGGGGGCGCGGCAATCAGCCCCAGCATTTT. This encodes CAWSSRGRGNQPQHF.

This clone was seen only a few times. The J gene is TRBJ2-5, the V gene TRBV5-1; 7 bases line up with TRBD2. The CDR3 sequence is 15 residues long. Germline V CDR1 and CDR2: SGHRS, YFSETQ. V gave up 4 bases and J gave up 5 bases; unmatched junction bases: 11. Written as DNA, the CDR3 is TGCGCCAGCAGCCTGGGGTCGGGAGGATGGGAGACCCAGTACTTC. The encoded protein is CASSLGSGGWETQYF. Full variable domain (remainder filled in from reference TRBV5-1 and TRBJ2-5): KAGVTQTPRYLIKTRGQQVTLSCSPISGHRSVSWYQQTPGQGLQFLFEYFSETQRNKGNFPGRFSGRQFSNSRSEMNVSTLELGDSALYLCASSLGSGGWETQYFGPGTRLLVL.

This sequence joins TRBV5-4 and TRBJ2-7; tentative D call: TRBD2 (8 bases). The length of the CDR3 is 15 residues. The germline gives CDR1 SGHNT, CDR2 YYREEE (reference sequence). With 3 bases removed from V and 4 bases from J, the gap between germline ends came to 17 bases. CDR3 nucleotide sequence: TGTGCCAGCAGCTCGGGAGGGGGCCGGGAGTACGAGCAGTACTTC. Translating it yields CASSSGGGREYEQYF.

The chain recombines TRBV11-2 with TRBJ2-7; no clear D. V lost 1 base to trimming and J lost 5 bases, with 12 bases between them. Germline assignment: CDR1 SGHAT and CDR2 FQNNGV. The CDR3 is 14 amino acids. For the CDR3, the DNA is TGTGCCAGCAGCTTAGTACGTACATCCCACGAGCAGTACTTC. Translated, it gives CASSLVRTSHEQYF.